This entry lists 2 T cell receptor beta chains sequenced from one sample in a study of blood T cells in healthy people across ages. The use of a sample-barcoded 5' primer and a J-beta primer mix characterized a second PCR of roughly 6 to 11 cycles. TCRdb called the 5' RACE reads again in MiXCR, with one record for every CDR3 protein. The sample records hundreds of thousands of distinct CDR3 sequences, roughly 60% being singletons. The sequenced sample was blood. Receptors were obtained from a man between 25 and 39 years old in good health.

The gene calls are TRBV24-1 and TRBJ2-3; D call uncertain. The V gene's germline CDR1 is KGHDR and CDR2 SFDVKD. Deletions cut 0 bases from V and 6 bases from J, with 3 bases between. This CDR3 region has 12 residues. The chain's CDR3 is CATSDLLDTQYF. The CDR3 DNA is TGTGCCACCAGTGATTTGCTTGATACGCAGTATTTT.

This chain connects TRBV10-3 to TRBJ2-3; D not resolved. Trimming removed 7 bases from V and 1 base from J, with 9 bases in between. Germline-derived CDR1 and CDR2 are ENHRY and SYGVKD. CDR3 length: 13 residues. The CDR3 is CAIKGKGTDTQYF. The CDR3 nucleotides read TGTGCCATCAAGGGCAAAGGCACAGATACGCAGTATTTT.